The clone carrying this TCR beta chain was observed a handful of times. Its antigen is undetermined. These data come from a study of cytomegalovirus exposure and HLA in healthy donors. Whole-study findings and limits: As a later analysis revealed, most CMV-associated TCR beta chains appeared HLA-restricted.

The CDR3 has 13 residues. From germline, CDR1 is ENHRY and CDR2 SYGVKD. Between the trimmed V and J ends, which lost 4 bases and 2 bases, there was a span of 8 bases. Use of 60 Vbeta and 13 Jbeta primers characterized the PCR. TCRdb keeps only in-frame clones here, not all; method: immunoSEQ multiplex PCR. The sample has fewer than 250,000 clones; around 79% are singletons. The sequencing sample was made of PBMCs. The chain carries TRBV10-3 and TRBJ2-5, with D hard to call. The receptor was derived from a woman younger than 35 in good health and CMV-seronegative. The CDR3, as DNA: TGTGCCATCAGTGCGCAGGTACAAGAGACCCAGTACTTC. This gives the protein CAISAQVQETQYF.